These T cell receptor beta chains were read from a single sample in a study of blood T cell repertoires in COVID-19. Repertoires were generated with immunoSEQ multiplex PCR, while TCRdb's copy carries only in-frame clones and drops some. Of 310,000 or so clones in the sample, roughly 90% were seen once. The sample was peripheral blood. The receptor source for this set is a woman in her forties or fifties with active or convalescent COVID-19. CDR3s include the opening cysteine and the closing phenylalanine or tryptophan. D genes are given only for firm matches. Size is stated for part of the rows, as once, few or many counts, or as a class when the clone is expanded.

V gene,J gene,clone size,D gene,CDR3 DNA,CDR3 protein
TRBV6-5,TRBJ1-1,NA,NA,TGTGCCAGCAGTTTTAGAGTTTCAAACACTGAAGCTTTCTTT,CASSFRVSNTEAFF
TRBV2,TRBJ2-1,NA,NA,TGTGCCAGCAGTCAGGGGCTGGGGGAGCAGTTCTTC,CASSQGLGEQFF
TRBV4-1,TRBJ1-2,NA,TRBD1,TGCGCCAGCAGCCAAGCCATTACAACAGGGGAGCTTGGCTACACCTTC,CASSQAITTGELGYTF
TRBV11-2,TRBJ1-1,NA,TRBD1,TGTGCCAGCAGCGAGGGGGCTTGGGGTCTTGAAGCTTTCTTT,CASSEGAWGLEAFF
TRBV10-3,TRBJ2-5,NA,NA,TGTGCCATCAGTGAGTCAGGGGGACAAGAGACCCAGTACTTC,CAISESGGQETQYF
TRBV5-4,TRBJ2-7,NA,TRBD2,TGTGCCAGCAGCTCCAAGCGGGACTCCGGCTACGAGCAGTACTTC,CASSSKRDSGYEQYF
TRBV5-8,TRBJ2-3,NA,NA,TGTGCCAGCAGCTTGGGACTAGGCACAGATACGCAGTATTTT,CASSLGLGTDTQYF
TRBV3-1/TRBV3-2,TRBJ2-5,NA,TRBD2,TGTGCCAGCAGCCCGACTAGCGGGAGGCCATCAGAGACCCAGTACTTC,CASSPTSGRPSETQYF
TRBV30,TRBJ1-1,NA,TRBD1,TGTGCCTGGAGTCTAAGGACAGGAGAAGCTTTCTTT,CAWSLRTGEAFF
TRBV7-2,TRBJ2-1,NA,TRBD2,TGTGCCAGCAGCTTGGACGGGAGGGCCCGAAATGAGCAGTTCTTC,CASSLDGRARNEQFF
TRBV19,TRBJ1-3,NA,NA,TGTGCCAGTAAGAGCCTCGCGACAGGCTCTGGAAACACCATATATTTT,CASKSLATGSGNTIYF
TRBV4-3,TRBJ1-6,NA,NA,TGCGCCAGCAGCCAAGATCAGATAGGAGGAGAAGGCAGCTCCTATAATTCACCCCTCCACTTT,CASSQDQIGGEGSSYNSPLHF
TRBV5-1,TRBJ2-7,NA,TRBD1,TGCGCCAGCAGCTGGGACAGCCACGAGCAGTACTTC,CASSWDSHEQYF
TRBV6-6,TRBJ2-3,NA,NA,TGTGCCACCACCCGAGGGGATACGCAGTATTTT,CATTRGDTQYF
TRBV5-1,TRBJ1-1,NA,NA,TGCGCCAGCTGCCACAGCTCCATGAACACTGAAGCTTTCTTT,CASCHSSMNTEAFF
TRBV4-1,TRBJ1-4,NA,NA,TGCGCCAGCAGCCAAGAAACAGGGAACGTTAAGACTAATGAAAAACTGTTTTTT,CASSQETGNVKTNEKLFF
TRBV30,TRBJ2-7,NA,NA,TGTGCCTGGAGCGGAGGACTACGAGAGCAGTACTTC,CAWSGGLREQYF
TRBV10-3,TRBJ2-3,NA,TRBD1,TGTGCCTCAACCCGACAGGGGGGTACAGATACGCAGTATTTT,CASTRQGGTDTQYF
TRBV15,TRBJ1-5,NA,NA,TGTGCCACCAGCAGAGATAACACCCCTTCGCCCCAGCATTTT,CATSRDNTPSPQHF
TRBV7-2,TRBJ1-2,NA,TRBD1,TGTGCCAGCAGCCTTCTAAGGGACAGGCCCCCTCTTAACTATGGCTACACCTTC,CASSLLRDRPPLNYGYTF
TRBV5-1,TRBJ1-4,NA,NA,TGCGCCAGCAGCTCAGGATCTAACCGGGCGGGTGAAAAACTGTTTTTT,CASSSGSNRAGEKLFF
TRBV19,TRBJ2-7,NA,NA,TGTGCCAGTAGTGAGCCACCCTCCTACGAGCAGTACTTC,CASSEPPSYEQYF
TRBV18,TRBJ2-5,NA,NA,TGTGCCAGCTCACCAAATGCAGGCCAAGAGACCCAGTACTTC,CASSPNAGQETQYF
TRBV6-1,TRBJ1-5,NA,NA,TGTGCCAGCAGTGAATGGAGGGATCAGCCCCAGCATTTT,CASSEWRDQPQHF
TRBV6-5,TRBJ1-1,NA,NA,TGTGCCAGCAGCCCCCCGGGCACTGAAGCTTTCTTT,CASSPPGTEAFF
TRBV18,TRBJ2-7,NA,NA,TGTGCCAGCTCACCACCGGCTAAGGCGGCCTACGAGCAGTACTTC,CASSPPAKAAYEQYF
TRBV5-1,TRBJ2-5,NA,TRBD1,TGCGCCAGCAGCTTGGTGGGACAGGGTCAAGAGACCCAGTACTTC,CASSLVGQGQETQYF
TRBV6-5,TRBJ1-6,NA,NA,TGTGCCAGCAGGCCACACGACCCTAGTAATTCACCCCTCCACTTT,CASRPHDPSNSPLHF
TRBV7-2,TRBJ1-4,NA,NA,TGTGCCAGCAGCCTCTTCAATGAAAAACTGTTTTTT,CASSLFNEKLFF
TRBV27,TRBJ2-6,NA,NA,TGTGCCAGCAGCCCTGTGGGGGCCAACGTCCTGACTTTC,CASSPVGANVLTF
TRBV6-1,TRBJ1-5,NA,NA,TGTGCCAGCAGTGACAGGGAGGGACAGCCCCAGCATTTT,CASSDREGQPQHF
TRBV11-3,TRBJ2-3,NA,TRBD2,TGTGCCAGCAGCTTAGATAGTCTAGCGGGGGGGCCGGGAGATACGCAGTATTTT,CASSLDSLAGGPGDTQYF
TRBV4-2,TRBJ1-2,NA,TRBD1,TGTGCCAGCAGCCAAGCCGCCATGACAGGGACTGGCTACACCTTC,CASSQAAMTGTGYTF
TRBV28,TRBJ1-2,NA,NA,TGTGCCAGCACTCTGGAGGGGACCTATGGCTACACCTTC,CASTLEGTYGYTF
TRBV28,TRBJ1-4,NA,TRBD1,TGTGCCAGCAGTTTTGGGACAGCCTATGCAACTAATGAAAAACTGTTTTTT,CASSFGTAYATNEKLFF
TRBV10-3,TRBJ1-1,NA,NA,TGTGCCATCAGTGCGATAGCCGAGACTGAAGCTTTCTTT,CAISAIAETEAFF
TRBV6-6,TRBJ1-2,NA,NA,TGTGCCAGCAGTTACTCGCCGATTAACGGTGGCTACACCTTC,CASSYSPINGGYTF
TRBV5-1,TRBJ2-1,NA,TRBD2,TGCGCCAGCAGCCCGGGACTAGCGGGAGATAATGAGCAGTTCTTC,CASSPGLAGDNEQFF
TRBV27,TRBJ2-2,once,NA,TGTGCCAGCTCCCAATGGGGCGTAGGGACCGGGGAGCTGTTTTTT,CASSQWGVGTGELFF
TRBV30,TRBJ1-1,NA,TRBD1,TGTGCCTGGAGTGTATCACAGGGGATCACTGAAGCTTTCTTT,CAWSVSQGITEAFF
TRBV4-2,TRBJ1-4,once,NA,TGTGCCAGCAGCCAAGAGAACAGGATACGGACTGAAAAACTGTTTTTT,CASSQENRIRTEKLFF
TRBV12-5,TRBJ1-5,once,NA,TGTGCTAGTGGTTTGTCAGGGAACAATCAGCCCCAGCATTTT,CASGLSGNNQPQHF
TRBV29-1,TRBJ2-7,NA,NA,TGCAGCGTTGAATCGTCCCTCCTCGAGCAGTACTTC,CSVESSLLEQYF
TRBV11-2,TRBJ2-1,NA,TRBD2,TGTGCCAGCAGCTTAGTGCTAGCGGAGGCGGGGAATGAGCAGTTCTTC,CASSLVLAEAGNEQFF
TRBV18,TRBJ1-1,NA,TRBD1,TGTGCCAGCGCCGAGACCACAGGGGTGGAAGCTTTCTTT,CASAETTGVEAFF
TRBV19,TRBJ2-3,NA,NA,TGTGCCAGTAGTATCAGGAGGGATACGCAGTATTTT,CASSIRRDTQYF
TRBV27,TRBJ2-4,once,NA,TGTGCCAGCAGTTTAAACGGAAACATTCAGTACTTC,CASSLNGNIQYF
TRBV4-3,TRBJ2-1,NA,TRBD2,TGCGCCAGCAGCCACATAACTAGCGCGGATGAGCAGTTCTTC,CASSHITSADEQFF
TRBV28,TRBJ1-1,NA,TRBD1,TGTGCCAGCAGGACACCCTCCGGGACAGTGAACACTGAAGCTTTCTTT,CASRTPSGTVNTEAFF
TRBV6-5,TRBJ1-1,NA,NA,TGTGCCAGCAGTTATGGAAAGGAGACTGAAGCTTTCTTT,CASSYGKETEAFF
TRBV7-2,TRBJ2-5,NA,NA,TGTGCCAGCAGCCCCCGGATTGAAGGAGGGACCCAGTACTTC,CASSPRIEGGTQYF
TRBV12-1,TRBJ2-4,NA,NA,TGTGCCAGCAGCTCTTGTGGCGGGGTAGCCAAAAACATTCAGTACTTC,CASSSCGGVAKNIQYF
TRBV7-3,TRBJ2-3,NA,TRBD2,TGTGCCAGCAGTGACGGACTAGCGGGTGTTACAGATACGCAGTATTTT,CASSDGLAGVTDTQYF
TRBV9,TRBJ2-2,NA,NA,TGTGCCAGCAGCGCGAGGGGGACCGGGGAGCTGTTTTTT,CASSARGTGELFF
TRBV5-6,TRBJ1-2,NA,NA,TGTGCCAGCAGCTTATCCGGGGGGCTTGTCTATGGCTACACCTTC,CASSLSGGLVYGYTF
TRBV30,TRBJ2-5,NA,TRBD1,TGTGCCTGGAGGATGACAGGGCAAGAGACCCAGTACTTC,CAWRMTGQETQYF
TRBV10-3,TRBJ2-2,NA,TRBD2,TGTGCCATCCAGAAAGCTAGCGGGAAACCGAACACCGGGGAGCTGTTTTTT,CAIQKASGKPNTGELFF
TRBV2,TRBJ1-1,NA,NA,TGTGCCAGCAGTATTAAAGCGACAGGGAACACTGAAGCTTTCTTT,CASSIKATGNTEAFF
TRBV6-5,TRBJ2-1,NA,TRBD2,TGTGCCAGCAGTTACTCGCTCCAGCGGGAGGGAGGTGAGCAGTTCTTC,CASSYSLQREGGEQFF
TRBV30,TRBJ1-1,NA,TRBD1,TGTGCCTGGAGTGTAGGGGGGACAGGGAACACTGAAGCTTTCTTT,CAWSVGGTGNTEAFF